The 25 T cell receptor beta chains listed next were all sequenced from one sample in a study of vaccination effects on CD4 cells after COVID-19. These receptors lack a known antigen. Antigen-specific CD4+ T cells were expanded (with viral peptide pools) by the ViraFEST assay ahead of sequencing. Upon completion of 10 to 11 days in culture, CD4+ T cells were isolated. SARS-CoV-2 infected the person between March and December 2020, as confirmed by PCR. Either the BNT162b2 or mRNA-1273 vaccine was given to participants in two doses. The table came from immunoSEQ multiplex PCR; TCRdb's copy has only in-frame clones and leaves some out. The sample carries 15,000 or so clones, approximately 82% recorded once. Sequences were derived from CD4+ T cells from PBMCs cultured with SARS-CoV-2 spike peptides, sampled after COVID-19 vaccination. Every receptor here comes from a human donor who had a prior SARS-CoV-2 infection.

The chain combines TRBV6-5 with TRBJ1-3; no clear D. The V and J ends lost 4 bases and 0 bases respectively, with 10 bases between them. The CDR3 runs to 15 residues. The germline V gene encodes CDR1 MNHEY and CDR2 SVGAGI. The CDR3 spells CASSLARSSGNTIYF. The CDR3 DNA reads TGTGCCAGCAGTTTGGCTCGGAGCTCTGGAAACACCATATATTTT.

This clone was seen a single time. This chain uses TRBV7-2 with TRBJ2-2; D might be TRBD1 or TRBD2, each matching 5 bases. CDR3 size: 16 residues. Germline V CDR1 and CDR2: SGHTA, FQGNSA. V was cut by 2 bases and J by 0 bases, with 10 bases left in between. The CDR3 bases are TGTGCCAGCAGCTTACGGGGACCCTCGAACACCGGGGAGCTGTTTTTT. Its protein product is CASSLRGPSNTGELFF. The complete variable domain, with remaining parts taken from reference TRBV7-2 and TRBJ2-2, reads GAGVSQSPSNKVTEKGKDVELRCDPISGHTALYWYRQSLGQGLEFLIYFQGNSAPDKSGLPSDRFSAERTGGSVSTLTIQRTQQEDSAVYLCASSLRGPSNTGELFFGEGSRLTVL.

This clone has more than one count but fewer than ten. The chain carries TRBV6-1 and TRBJ1-1; 8 bases agree with TRBD1. J was trimmed by 5 bases and V by 2 bases; bases with no gene match: 7. The CDR3 contains 15 residues. Germline V gives CDR1 MNHNS, CDR2 SASEGT. CDR3 protein: CASSELRTGRTEAFF. DNA for the CDR3: TGTGCCAGCAGTGAACTTCGGACAGGGCGGACTGAAGCTTTCTTT.

J is TRBJ1-2 and V is TRBV18; 10 nucleotides align to TRBD1. The V gene end was trimmed by 3 bases and the J gene end by 4 bases; junction bases not matched to a gene: 5. Germline V gene sequence: CDR1 KGHSH, CDR2 LQKENI. The CDR3 extends over 15 amino acids. CDR3 in DNA: TGTGCCAGCTCACCGGGGACAGGGGCGGCCTATGGCTACACCTTC. Translated, it gives CASSPGTGAAYGYTF.

The gene calls are TRBV10-3 and TRBJ1-5; 10 nucleotides match TRBD1. The J segment lost 2 bases and the V segment lost 8 bases, leaving 12 bases of the junction unmatched. This CDR3 has 17 amino acids. Germline CDR1 is ENHRY and CDR2 is SYGVKD. In nucleotides, the CDR3 is TGTGCCATCCTACACAAAGGGACAGGGGCGGGCAATCAGCCCCAGCATTTT. It is translated as CAILHKGTGAGNQPQHF.

The rearrangement links TRBV6-5 to TRBJ1-1, with 7 bases aligning to TRBD1. Germline loops: CDR1 MNHEY, CDR2 SVGAGI. The CDR3 contains 14 residues. With V trimmed by 6 bases and J by 2 bases, 6 bases remained unmatched. CDR3 protein: CASRQGQLNTEAFF. For the CDR3, the DNA is TGTGCCAGCAGGCAGGGACAGCTAAACACTGAAGCTTTCTTT.

The rearrangement links TRBV27 to TRBJ2-1; TRBD2 agrees at 14 bases. From germline, CDR1 is MNHEY and CDR2 SMNVEV (reference sequence). V dropped 6 bases and J dropped 10; count of bases not matched to a gene: 8. The CDR3 covers 15 residues. The CDR3 DNA reads as TGTGCCAGCAGGGCGACTAGCGGGGGGGCCTGGGAGCAGTTCTTC. It codes for CASRATSGGAWEQFF.

The table lists this clone with a few counts. V is TRBV5-1 and J is TRBJ1-1, with 9 bases matching TRBD1. V shed 0 bases and J 1 base; nucleotides not matched to a gene: 7. Germline loops: CDR1 SGHRS, CDR2 YFSETQ. The CDR3 has 17 residues. The CDR3: CASSLDVVGQGNTEAFF. The DNA for the CDR3 is TGCGCCAGCAGCTTGGACGTGGTGGGACAGGGGAACACTGAAGCTTTCTTT.

The V and J genes are TRBV10-3 and TRBJ2-2; 13 bases agree with TRBD2. Germline V gene sequence: CDR1 ENHRY, CDR2 SYGVKD. With V trimmed by 5 bases and J by 0 bases, 3 bases remained unmatched. The CDR3 consists of 17 residues. The CDR3 loop reads CAISPTSGGPNTGELFF. CDR3 sequence (DNA): TGTGCCATCAGTCCGACTAGCGGGGGGCCGAACACCGGGGAGCTGTTTTTT.

About this clone itself: Because the CDR3 is missing its conserved closing phenylalanine or tryptophan, this is likely a read error. The DNA is left out, because the CDR3 cannot be placed on it with certainty; the CDR3 is given as TCRdb lists it. The genes are TRBV7-9 and TRBJ2-7; the D call of TRBD2 is as the table states it, not checked on the DNA. Germline-derived CDR1 and CDR2 are SEHNR and FQNEAQ (reference sequence). The length of the CDR3 is 12 amino acids, counting both ends. CDR3 region: CASSPITSGIFI.

The V and J genes are TRBV21-1 and TRBJ1-2; the D call TRBD1 from the table was never checked on the DNA. TRBV21-1 is a documented pseudogene. The CDR3 is made up of 14 amino acids. The CDR3 nucleotides read TGTGCCAGCAGCACGGGACAGGGGGCAATTGGCTACACCTTC. This translates into CASSTGQGAIGYTF.

In this sample, this clone turned up once. This chain links TRBV3-1 (or the pseudogene TRBV3-2) with TRBJ2-7; 9 bases align to TRBD1. The J segment lost 2 bases and the V segment lost 4 bases, leaving 15 bases of the junction unmatched. Germline loops: CDR1 LGHDT, CDR2 YNNKEL (reference sequence). CDR3 size: 18 residues. The CDR3 DNA reads as TGTGCCAGCAGCCTTAGGAGTTCGGGGACAGGGACCCCCTACGAGCAGTACTTC. Protein sequence: CASSLRSSGTGTPYEQYF.

This clone was observed a few times. CDR3 protein: CASSVGSVHYNEQFF. CDR3 DNA: TGTGCCAGCAGCGTAGGCTCGGTCCACTACAATGAGCAGTTCTTC. This sequence joins TRBV9 and TRBJ2-1, with unresolved D. V was clipped by 0 bases and J by 3 bases, with 10 bases between them. This CDR3 comprises 15 residues. The germline V gene encodes CDR1 SGDLS and CDR2 YYNGEE. Full variable domain (remainder filled in from reference TRBV9 and TRBJ2-1): DSGVTQTPKHLITATGQRVTLRCSPRSGDLSVYWYQQSLDQGLQFLIQYYNGEERAKGNILERFSAQQFPDLHSELNLSSLELGDSALYFCASSVGSVHYNEQFFGPGTRLTVL.

The CDR3 reads CASSRGTARVTDTQYF. The CDR3 DNA follows: TGTGCCAGTAGTAGAGGGACGGCACGAGTAACAGATACGCAGTATTTT. The chain is built from TRBV19 and TRBJ2-3; D assignment may be TRBD1 or TRBD2 (5 bases each). This CDR3 is built from 16 residues. Germline V gives CDR1 LNHDA, CDR2 SQIVND (reference sequence). Trimming took off 4 bases at V and 3 bases at J, with 17 bases between the two ends.

The chain combines TRBV3-1 (or the pseudogene TRBV3-2) with TRBJ1-2; D gene unclear. The germline gives CDR1 LGHDT, CDR2 YNNKEL (reference sequence). Trimming stripped 1 base from V and 8 bases from J, with 8 bases between. This CDR3 contains 12 residues. CDR3 in amino acids: CASSQASAGYTF. The DNA for the CDR3 is TGTGCCAGCAGCCAAGCGAGTGCGGGCTACACCTTC.

The chain combines TRBV29-1 with TRBJ2-1; D is possibly TRBD2 (5 bases). Trimming took off 8 bases at V and 4 bases at J, with 21 bases between the two ends. CDR1 SQVTM and CDR2 ANQGSEA come from the germline V gene. This CDR3 is built from 15 residues. The CDR3 sequence: CSPKGGQRAYNEQFF. For the CDR3, the DNA is TGCAGCCCGAAAGGCGGGCAGAGGGCTTACAATGAGCAGTTCTTC.

V is TRBV5-5 and J is TRBJ1-6, with D unclear. CDR3 length equals 17 residues. Germline-derived CDR1 and CDR2 are SGHKS and YYEKEE (reference sequence). V was cut by 2 bases and J by 0 bases, with 12 bases left in between. CDR3 residues: CASSLLGRSSYNSPLHF. The CDR3 region has the DNA TGTGCCAGCAGCTTACTCGGCAGGAGCTCCTATAATTCACCCCTCCACTTT.

The chain combines TRBV18 with TRBJ2-1, with D possibly being TRBD1 (6 bases). V dropped 0 bases and J dropped 6 bases, with 12 bases sitting between them. The CDR3 runs to 15 residues. CDR1 and CDR2 (germline): KGHSH, LQKENI. CDR3 DNA: TGTGCCAGCTCACCACCGGGACACCGATTCAATGAGCAGTTCTTC. Its translation is CASSPPGHRFNEQFF.

V usage is TRBV3-1 (or the pseudogene TRBV3-2) and J usage is TRBJ1-2, with 7 bases identical to TRBD1. CDR3 length equals 16 residues. CDR1 and CDR2 from the germline V gene are LGHDT and YNNKEL (reference sequence). J lost 5 bases, V lost 1 base, and 10 bases had no gene match. CDR3 sequence: CASSQATQGVEYGYTF. The CDR3 coding sequence is TGTGCCAGCAGCCAAGCAACGCAGGGGGTGGAGTATGGCTACACCTTC.

V gene TRBV6-2 or TRBV6-3 combines with J gene TRBJ2-1, with 7 bases identical to TRBD1. CDR1 is MNHEY and CDR2 is SVGEGT in the germline V gene. The CDR3 contains 16 residues. Unmatched junction bases numbered 15, after V lost 0 bases and J lost 13 bases. CDR3 bases: TGTGCCAGCAGTTACTCGATTGGGACAGTCTCCCCCGTTCAGTTCTTC. Encoded protein: CASSYSIGTVSPVQFF.

This clone was found once. V usage is TRBV2 and J usage is TRBJ2-7; TRBD1 aligns across 8 bases. After removal of 4 bases from V and 1 base from J, the junction contained 12 bases not matched to a gene. The germline V gene has CDR1 SNHLY and CDR2 FYNNEI. This CDR3 is built from 17 residues. The CDR3 protein is CASSGTGHLLRSYEQYF. Written as DNA, the CDR3 is TGTGCCAGCAGTGGGACAGGGCACCTTCTACGATCCTACGAGCAGTACTTC.

This rearrangement joins TRBV5-1 to TRBJ2-7; perhaps TRBD2 as D (6 bases). This CDR3 spans 15 amino acids. Trimming removed 4 bases from V and 1 base from J, with 15 bases in between. The germline V gene has CDR1 SGHRS and CDR2 YFSETQ. This CDR3 is CASSVAGTRSYEQYF. The CDR3 DNA follows: TGCGCCAGCAGCGTGGCCGGGACTCGATCCTACGAGCAGTACTTC.

J is TRBJ1-6 and V is TRBV7-2; tentatively, D is TRBD1 (5 bases). This CDR3 has 13 amino acids. CDR1 and CDR2 from the germline V gene are SGHTA and FQGNSA. Trimming left V 2 bases short and J 14 bases short, with 13 bases between. CDR3 nucleotides: TGTGCCAGCAGCTTAAATCCGGAGGGGTCCCTCCACTTT. This translates into CASSLNPEGSLHF.

The gene calls are TRBV7-6 and TRBJ2-1, with 13 positions matching TRBD2. The trim removed 1 base at V and 7 bases at J, leaving 4 bases unmatched. CDR3 length: 16 amino acids. Germline V CDR1 and CDR2: SGHVS, FNYEAQ. DNA of the CDR3: TGTGCCAGCAGCTTAGGGGGGACTAGCGGGATGAATGAGCAGTTCTTC. Amino acids: CASSLGGTSGMNEQFF.

This clone was seen only a few times. The V and J genes are TRBV10-1 and TRBJ2-1; D possibly corresponds to TRBD2 (6 bases). The germline CDR1 and CDR2 sequences are WNHNN and SYGVQD (reference sequence). With 6 bases removed from V and 8 bases from J, the gap between germline ends came to 11 bases. This CDR3 region has 12 residues. CDR3 in amino acids: CASSDRLDEQFF. The CDR3 DNA reads TGCGCCAGCAGCGACCGACTAGATGAGCAGTTCTTC.